This TCR beta chain comes out of a study of blood T cell repertoires in COVID-19. Study-level information: From T cells, B-cell-depleted T cells, or PBMCs came the material, which was cDNA or gDNA.

Profiled with immunoSEQ multiplex PCR; TCRdb holds only in-frame clones, not every one. The data hold some 49,000 clones, with roughly nine tenths observed a single time. V was pared by 6 bases and J by 5 bases, with 9 bases of the junction left unmatched. CDR1 is SGHTA, CDR2 FQGNSA, per germline. The CDR3 is made up of 15 amino acids. This clone was seen only once. The gene calls are TRBV7-2 and TRBJ2-7; TRBD1 matches at 11 bases. This clonotype was sampled from a man in his sixties or seventies with active COVID-19. Sequencing was performed on peripheral blood. The CDR3, as DNA: TGTGCCAGCAGACCCACCGGGACAGGGGGGAACGAGCAGTACTTC. Translated, it gives CASRPTGTGGNEQYF. Looking up the rest from reference TRBV7-2 and TRBJ2-7 gives the full variable domain: GAGVSQSPSNKVTEKGKDVELRCDPISGHTALYWYRQSLGQGLEFLIYFQGNSAPDKSGLPSDRFSAERTGGSVSTLTIQRTQQEDSAVYLCASRPTGTGGNEQYFGPGTRLTVT.